This entry describes one T cell receptor beta chain. The data derive from a study of blood T cell repertoires in COVID-19. Study-level information: The origin of the acute and convalescent COVID-19 samples was the United States, Italy and Spain. T cells, B-cell-depleted T cells, or PBMCs provided the cDNA or gDNA that served as material.

As processed by the authors: By means of reference gene primer amplification, nucleated cell counts were estimated. Sequencing was performed with immunoSEQ multiplex PCR; in TCRdb, only in-frame clones are kept and a portion is missing. V, J and clone size are those of that table, while D and trimming were read from the DNA. The table records about 86,000 clones, over 70% of them present only once. The CDR3 has 16 amino acids. Per the germline V gene, CDR1 is SGHDT and CDR2 is YYEEEE. Unmatched junction bases numbered 5, after V lost 0 bases and J lost 3 bases. Sequenced input: peripheral blood. This TCR was sampled from a human donor in a cohort sampled during active COVID-19. The rearrangement joins TRBV5-6 to TRBJ2-3; 9 bases are a match to TRBD1. CDR3 sequence: CASSLAWTGVTDTQYF. DNA of the CDR3: TGTGCCAGCAGCTTGGCCTGGACAGGGGTGACAGATACGCAGTATTTT.